This T cell receptor (beta chain) was found in a study of cytomegalovirus exposure and HLA in healthy donors (dated by TCRdb to the late 2010s). For the study in its entirety: In an earlier analysis of 550 to 750 of the donors, about 270 Gb of sequence data and 90 million to 120 million unique TCR beta sequences from 150 million to 200 million T cells were reported. Roughly 300 gigabases of sequencing data and approximately 80 million unique TCR sequences were included in an early release covering roughly 600 HLA-typed donors. Of the roughly 400 genotyped donors, less than 85% were placed in the genetic ancestry cluster associated with self-reported Caucasian donors. The study was designed to test whether signatures of past pathogen exposure could be identified by cataloging public T cell receptors. Using immunosequencing, the study profiled T cell repertoires from about 610 subjects and related those repertoires to cytomegalovirus serostatus. In addition to the first cohort of about 650 subjects, a separate validation cohort of over 90 different subjects was used. To predict cytomegalovirus infection status, the study brought together high-throughput TCR immunosequencing, statistical association of individual TCRs with disease status, and machine learning. A later analysis re-examined previously published TCR beta repertoires from several hundred donors and added high-resolution HLA genotyping to investigate patterns of TCR occurrence. The later analysis used no new phenotypic data to find candidate immune exposures, relying instead on TCR beta sequences and their occurrence across donors. An earlier analysis of fewer than 750 of the donors used high-throughput TCR beta sequencing to judge whether each TCR beta V gene segment behaved as functional or pseudogenic. Donor age, sex, ethnicity and CMV serostatus were collected together with the repertoire data. In a later genetic analysis, genome-wide SNP genotypes for about three fifths of the roughly 670 donors were used, and that subset was treated as a discovery cohort. Every discovery cohort repertoire had been produced on one sequencing platform. HLA typing included class I and class II loci at four-digit resolution. The number of typed donors differed by locus: about 620-630 for A, B, C, DRB1 and DQB1; approximately 520 for DQA1; 606 for DPA1; and 400 to 480 for DPB1. Four or five DR-DQ haplotypes were handled as single units for association and clustering because linkage in the cohort was strong. Across 300 to 400 genotyped donors of the cohort, an average of about 250,000 unique TCR beta nucleotide sequences per donor were sequenced, and 15% to 20% of those sequences were non-productive.

The full study reports these points: An association between a missense DCLRE1C variant and V-gene and J-gene trimming of TCR beta chains was found in a later genetic analysis and replicated in an independent cohort. A cluster of highly shared sequence variants was judged likely to represent a technical artifact of the sequencing pipeline. Only TCR beta chains were sequenced in this cohort, and the absence of alpha or paired-chain data limited detectable features. Over 15 rarely observed V segments, including chromosome 9 orphons, were excluded from the earlier analysis of approximately 500 of the donors because counts were too low. Compared with equally common non-associated chains, HLA-associated TCR beta chains in a later analysis were more clonally expanded and had lower generation probabilities. According to a later analysis, TCR association rates differed among HLA loci, with DRB1 alleles showing the most associated TCRs and HLA-C alleles showing the fewest. CMV serostatus was the only immune exposure information available for the cohort. A later analysis reported that several top co-occurrence clusters appeared linked to parvovirus B19, influenza, CMV and Epstein-Barr virus. A further reported finding was that TCR beta sequences accurately predicted the HLA-A and HLA-B alleles for most subjects in the first cohort. The study listed approximately 150 TCR beta chains as associated with cytomegalovirus. HLA typing was unavailable for some donors at each locus, so association tests used only the typed subset. Across donors, most TCR sequences were observed very rarely, whereas some public TCRs were present in many individuals. In a later genetic analysis, fewer N-insertions in productive TCRs were reported among donors in an Asian-associated ancestry cluster than the roughly 700-donor mean. The authors suggested that the approach could potentially be extended to other disease states and immunological phenotypes. The 87-base-pair reads could not distinguish some IMGT-functional V segments, including TRBV6-2 and TRBV6-3, so those segments were excluded. According to a later analysis, most CMV-associated TCR beta chains appeared to be HLA-restricted, and the HLA associations seemed to be driven largely by CMV exposure. Linkage disequilibrium might explain the correlated functional status among segregating V segments, but an unknown experimental factor could not be excluded. Roughly uniform sequencing depth across donors was assumed in presence/absence analyses, although this assumption may not hold. Broadly in line with IMGT annotations, most TCR beta V segments showed up in productive rearrangements about 87% or about 30% of the time in an earlier analysis of some 590 of the donors. A later analysis associated 15,000 or so TCR beta sequences with specific HLA alleles at a false discovery rate of 0.05. When HLA alleles, especially DR and DQ, strongly co-occurred, attributing TCR associations to individual alleles was difficult. A few of the identified cytomegalovirus-associated TCR beta chains were confirmed in vitro to be specific for cytomegalovirus antigens. The classifier was reported to diagnose cytomegalovirus status with high specificity and sensitivity in both the original and validation cohorts.

Including cysteine and phenylalanine, the CDR3 has 14 amino acids. Left in the record is the CDR3 DNA by itself, 42 bases read in frame from the first base. The V and J ends are trimmed by 2 bases and 1 base, leaving 8 bases between them. Looking up the germline V gene yields CDR1 SNHLY and CDR2 FYNNEI. The cohort comprised some 680 healthy bone marrow donors. Cohort members were all nominally healthy when sampled, although unrecorded immune exposures were likely present. The donor tested CMV seropositive, placing the donor among the 310 or so seropositive members of the cohort. Each donor provided a peripheral blood sample, and peripheral blood mononuclear cells were used for TCR beta sequencing. Genomic DNA extraction from the blood cell samples was performed with the Qiagen DNeasy Blood Extraction Kit. This clone was found a few times. Its antigen is currently not known. Within one base of it there is no much larger clone, and no base qualities were kept. This CDR3 is also generated by other DNA sequences in the sample.

Library construction relied on the immunoSEQ multiplex PCR assay. A mixture of 60 forward primers for TCR Vbeta segments and 13 reverse primers for TCR Jbeta segments was used in the multiplex PCR. The CDR3 region of rearranged TCR beta genes was amplified from genomic DNA with a multiplex PCR assay. The Illumina HiSeq System was used to sequence the amplified TCR beta libraries as 87-base-pair reads. As for the original processing: A later analysis tallied around 87 million unique TCR beta chains across the 700 or so repertoires, and approximately 11 million of those chains were shared by two or more donors. A nearest-neighbor algorithm error-corrected the raw reads and collapsed the reads into unique sequences, merging closely related sequences to remove PCR and sequencing errors. Alignment of CDR3 sequences to IMGT reference sequences was used to assign V, D and J gene segments. For a sequence to be retained, a match of at least six nucleotides to both a V gene segment and a J gene segment was required. A rearrangement counted as productive if the CDR3 had no stop codons and remained in frame with V and J, and every other rearrangement counted as non-productive. Following IMGT convention, CDR3 was defined as the stretch from the second conserved V-encoded cysteine up to the conserved J-encoded phenylalanine. The earlier analysis of more than 450 of the donors excluded sequences that lacked an unambiguous match to a single V gene segment. In an earlier analysis of some 590 of the donors, a V segment was called functional when productive rearrangements were above 56.7%, and segregating when the standard deviation between donors exceeded 5%. To diagnose cytomegalovirus status from the catalog of TCR beta chain sequences, a statistical classification framework was built. In a later analysis, V and J genes were assigned by comparing TCR nucleotide sequences against IMGT/GENE-DB human TR gene sequences. The TCRdist pipeline was used in a later analysis to assign CDR3 sequences and most-parsimonious VDJ recombination scenarios. In a later analysis, each TCR beta chain was defined by its CDR3 amino acid sequence together with its V-gene family, and reads without a unique V-gene family were excluded. In a later analysis, 450 to 600 highly shared, low-generation-probability nucleotide sequences were removed to address suspected cross-contamination and a sequencing artifact. In a later analysis, a clonal expansion index was calculated for each public chain from normalized within-repertoire ranks of inferred template counts. A later analysis computed generation probabilities with a VDJ recombination model fitted to out-of-frame rearrangements, and checked the results against IGoR. Hypergeometric tests were used in a later analysis to score TCR-TCR, TCR-HLA and TCR-CMV co-occurrence, with a repertoire-size bias correction applied to the TCR pairs. In a later analysis, false discovery rates were estimated by permuting HLA or CMV assignments 20 times. In a later analysis, co-occurring TCRs were grouped with DBSCAN, and TCRdist sequence similarity was added when clustering was performed within HLA-allele-positive subsets. Repertoires with fewer than 30,000 or more than 120,000 public chains, plus five repertoires with anomalous nucleotide sharing, were excluded from co-occurrence clustering. TCRdb took this table from immuneACCESS and kept in-frame rearrangements with V and J called. Such tables lack part of the clones; where checked against another copy, unresolved V genes explain under half of the gap, and the rest is unexplained. The D gene and trimming were derived from the DNA, and the V and J assignments and clone size from that table. Across this sample there are about 160,000 clones, with roughly 70% seen only once. The ten largest clones add up to 2.8% of the sample.

The chain links TRBV2 with TRBJ1-1, with the D segment identity uncertain. This TCR derives from a woman aged 40 to 50 in good health and CMV-seropositive. The sequencing input was PBMCs. The CDR3 region reads CASSERRSNTEAFF. The DNA sequence reads TGTGCCAGCAGTGAACGTAGATCGAACACTGAAGCTTTCTTT.